This T cell receptor beta chain was documented in a study of response to subunit inactivated influenza vaccine. This clonotype was picked up a small number of times. Its specificity is unknown. The CDR3 consists of 14 residues. V shed 5 bases, J shed 4 bases, and the junction held 4 bases outside the gene matches. Broader study findings: Only a handful of new T cells, the authors suggested, are recruited with each seasonal influenza vaccination.

TCRdb re-derived calls from the RT-PCR reads in MiXCR, one entry per CDR3 protein. The data contain 550,000 to 600,000 distinct CDR3 sequences, 10% to 15% of them singletons. This specimen was PBMCs from blood, taken on the day of vaccination. The rearrangement links TRBV12-3 or TRBV12-4 to TRBJ1-2; TRBD1 agrees at 10 bases. This TCR came from a man aged 50-59 years who received an inactivated influenza vaccine. The CDR3 coding sequence is TGTGCCAGCAGTACCGGGACAGGGGCCTATGGCTACACCTTC. Translation gives CASSTGTGAYGYTF.